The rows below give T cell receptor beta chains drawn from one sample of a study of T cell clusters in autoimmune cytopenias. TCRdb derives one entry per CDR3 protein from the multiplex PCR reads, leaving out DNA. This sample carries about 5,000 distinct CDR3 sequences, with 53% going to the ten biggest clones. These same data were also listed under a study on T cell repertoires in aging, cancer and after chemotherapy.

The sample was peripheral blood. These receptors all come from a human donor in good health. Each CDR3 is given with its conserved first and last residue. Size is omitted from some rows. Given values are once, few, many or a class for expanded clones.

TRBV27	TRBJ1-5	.	CASSLRGDSNQPQHF
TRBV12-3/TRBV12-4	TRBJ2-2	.	CASNLDGGGELFF
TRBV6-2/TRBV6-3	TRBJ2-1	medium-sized	CASNRGQGRDEQFF
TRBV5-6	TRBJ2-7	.	CASSAGTPGLEQYF
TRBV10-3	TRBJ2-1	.	CAIRDTTSYNEQFF
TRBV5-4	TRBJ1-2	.	CASSLERQNYGYTF
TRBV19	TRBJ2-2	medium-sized	CASRSSQLNTGELFF
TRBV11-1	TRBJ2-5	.	CASSPGQGTSPRETQYF
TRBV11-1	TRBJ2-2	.	CASSLVTGVAGELFF
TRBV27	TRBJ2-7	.	CASSESRSGRFYEQYF
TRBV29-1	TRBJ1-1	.	CSGSRGDTEAFF
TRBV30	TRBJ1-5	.	CAWTPGVSGGQPQHF
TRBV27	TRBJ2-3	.	CASSKNPGTGSTDTQYF
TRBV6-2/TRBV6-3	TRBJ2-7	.	CASRSTSGRRNEQYF
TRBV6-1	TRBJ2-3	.	CASSDGMGTDTQYF
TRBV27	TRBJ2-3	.	CASSPLRTGGTDTQYF
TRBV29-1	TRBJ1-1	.	CSGGQGMNTEAFF
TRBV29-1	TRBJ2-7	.	CSVQESGRDEQYF
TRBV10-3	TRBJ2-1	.	CAISESNANEQFF
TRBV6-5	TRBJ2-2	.	CASSRSRDRGAGELFF
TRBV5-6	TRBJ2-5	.	CASSSRLAGVVETQYF
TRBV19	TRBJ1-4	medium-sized	CATRLGEKLFF
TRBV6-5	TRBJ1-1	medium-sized	CASSYGGTEAFF
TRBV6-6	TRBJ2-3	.	CASSYWTSGTSPRTDTQYF
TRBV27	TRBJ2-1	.	CASSLVYRDFSYNEQFF
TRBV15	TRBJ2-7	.	CATSRDLVGAATEQYF
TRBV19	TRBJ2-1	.	CASSISPGPAEQFF